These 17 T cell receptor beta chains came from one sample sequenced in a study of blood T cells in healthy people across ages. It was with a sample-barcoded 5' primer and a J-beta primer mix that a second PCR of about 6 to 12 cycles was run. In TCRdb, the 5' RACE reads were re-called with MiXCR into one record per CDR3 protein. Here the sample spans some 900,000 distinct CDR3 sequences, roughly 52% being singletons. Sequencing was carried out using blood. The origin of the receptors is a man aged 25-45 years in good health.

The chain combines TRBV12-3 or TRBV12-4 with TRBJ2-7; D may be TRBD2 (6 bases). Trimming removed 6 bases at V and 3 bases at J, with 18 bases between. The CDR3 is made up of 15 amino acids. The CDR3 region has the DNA TGTGCCAGCAGCCGGGACTCAACTAGAGGCTACGAGCAGTACTTC. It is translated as CASSRDSTRGYEQYF.

The CDR3 DNA reads TGTGCCACCAGTGATTTGGGCCAGGACACTGAAGCTTTCTTT. This translates into CATSDLGQDTEAFF. The rearrangement links TRBV24-1 to TRBJ1-1; D gene ambiguous. Deletions cut 0 bases from V and 3 bases from J, with 7 bases between. CDR1 is KGHDR, CDR2 SFDVKD, per germline. This CDR3 contains 14 residues.

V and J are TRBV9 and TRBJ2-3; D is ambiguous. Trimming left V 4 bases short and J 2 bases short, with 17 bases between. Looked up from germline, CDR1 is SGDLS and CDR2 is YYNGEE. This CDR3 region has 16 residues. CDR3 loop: CASSSSLPPNTDTQYF. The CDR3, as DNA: TGTGCCAGCAGCTCCAGTCTCCCCCCAAACACAGATACGCAGTATTTT. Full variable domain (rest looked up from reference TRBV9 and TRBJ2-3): DSGVTQTPKHLITATGQRVTLRCSPRSGDLSVYWYQQSLDQGLQFLIQYYNGEERAKGNILERFSAQQFPDLHSELNLSSLELGDSALYFCASSSSLPPNTDTQYFGPGTRLTVL.

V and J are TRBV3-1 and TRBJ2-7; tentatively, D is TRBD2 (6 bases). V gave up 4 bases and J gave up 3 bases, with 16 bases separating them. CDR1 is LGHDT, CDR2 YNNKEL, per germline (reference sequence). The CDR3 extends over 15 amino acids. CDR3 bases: TGTGCCAGCAGCCTCGGACTATTAGAGGTCTACGAGCAGTACTTC. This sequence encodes CASSLGLLEVYEQYF.

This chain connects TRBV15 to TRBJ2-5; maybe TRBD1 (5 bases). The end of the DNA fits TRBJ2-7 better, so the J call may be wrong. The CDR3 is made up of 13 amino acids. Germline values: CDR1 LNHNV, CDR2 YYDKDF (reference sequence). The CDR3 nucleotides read TGTGCCACCAGCAGACCCGACAGTTACGAGCAGTACTTC. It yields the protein CATSRPDSYEQYF.

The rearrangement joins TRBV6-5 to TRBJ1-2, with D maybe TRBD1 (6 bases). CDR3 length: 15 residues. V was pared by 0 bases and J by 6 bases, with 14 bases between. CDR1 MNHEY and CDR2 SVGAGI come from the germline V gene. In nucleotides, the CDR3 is TGTGCCAGCAGTTACTCCCCCTCAGGGGCAGATGGCTACACCTTC. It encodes CASSYSPSGADGYTF.

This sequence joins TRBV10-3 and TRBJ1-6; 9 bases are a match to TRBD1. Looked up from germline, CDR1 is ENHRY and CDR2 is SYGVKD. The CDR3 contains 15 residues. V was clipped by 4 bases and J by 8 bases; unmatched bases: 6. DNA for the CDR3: TGTGCCATCAGTGCCGAGACAGGGGGGTATTCACCCCTCCACTTT. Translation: CAISAETGGYSPLHF.

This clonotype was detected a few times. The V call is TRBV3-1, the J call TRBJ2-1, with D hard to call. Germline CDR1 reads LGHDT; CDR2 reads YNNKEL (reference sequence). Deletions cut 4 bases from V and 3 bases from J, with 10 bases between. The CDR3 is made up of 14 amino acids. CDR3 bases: TGTGCCAGCAGCCGAGAACGGTTCTACAATGAGCAGTTCTTC. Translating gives CASSRERFYNEQFF.

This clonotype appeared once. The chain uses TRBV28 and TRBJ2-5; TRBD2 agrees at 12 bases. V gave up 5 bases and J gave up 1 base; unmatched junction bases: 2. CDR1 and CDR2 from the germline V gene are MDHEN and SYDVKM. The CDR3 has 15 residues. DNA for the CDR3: TGTGCCAGCAGTCCTAGCGGGGGGGGCCAAGAGACCCAGTACTTC. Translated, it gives CASSPSGGGQETQYF.

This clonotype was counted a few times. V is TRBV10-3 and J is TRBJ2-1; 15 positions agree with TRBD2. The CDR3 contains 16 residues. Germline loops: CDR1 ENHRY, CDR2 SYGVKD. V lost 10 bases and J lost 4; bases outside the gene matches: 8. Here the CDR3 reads CATQGTSGGLYNEQFF. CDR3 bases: TGTGCCACCCAAGGGACTAGCGGGGGGTTGTACAATGAGCAGTTCTTC.

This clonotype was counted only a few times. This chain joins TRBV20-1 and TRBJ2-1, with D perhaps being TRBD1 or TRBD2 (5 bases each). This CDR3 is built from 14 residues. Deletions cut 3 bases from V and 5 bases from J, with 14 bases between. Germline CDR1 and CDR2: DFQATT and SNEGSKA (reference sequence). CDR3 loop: CSASPRDLHNEQFF. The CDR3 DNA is TGCAGTGCTAGTCCCAGGGACCTGCACAATGAGCAGTTCTTC.

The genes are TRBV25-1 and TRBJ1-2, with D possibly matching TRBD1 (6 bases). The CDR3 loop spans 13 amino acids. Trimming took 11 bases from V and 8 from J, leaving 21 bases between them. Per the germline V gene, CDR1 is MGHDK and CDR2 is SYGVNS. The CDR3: CAPPHKGRGGYTF. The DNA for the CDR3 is TGTGCCCCTCCCCACAAGGGCAGGGGCGGCTACACCTTC.

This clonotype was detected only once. CDR3 sequence: CASSLDGTIYGYTF. The CDR3 DNA follows: TGTGCCAGCAGCTTAGACGGGACTATCTATGGCTACACCTTC. This chain joins TRBV11-2 and TRBJ1-2; D may be TRBD1 (5 bases). The V gene's germline CDR1 is SGHAT and CDR2 FQNNGV. V lost 0 bases and J 4 bases, leaving 9 bases between the germline ends. This CDR3 is built from 14 residues.

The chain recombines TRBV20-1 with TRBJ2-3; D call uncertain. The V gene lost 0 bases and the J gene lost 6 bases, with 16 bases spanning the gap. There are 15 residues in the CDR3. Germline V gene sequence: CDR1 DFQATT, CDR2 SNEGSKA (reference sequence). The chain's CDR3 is CSARDSERLGDTQYF. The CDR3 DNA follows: TGCAGTGCTAGAGATTCAGAGCGTCTGGGCGATACGCAGTATTTT.

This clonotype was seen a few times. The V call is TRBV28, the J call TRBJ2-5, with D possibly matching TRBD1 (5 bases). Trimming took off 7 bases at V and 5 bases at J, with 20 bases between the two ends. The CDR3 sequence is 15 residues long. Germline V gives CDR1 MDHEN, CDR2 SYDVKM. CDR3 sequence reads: CASNMGRSHRETQYF. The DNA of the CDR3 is TGTGCCAGCAACATGGGGCGGAGCCACCGGGAGACCCAGTACTTC.

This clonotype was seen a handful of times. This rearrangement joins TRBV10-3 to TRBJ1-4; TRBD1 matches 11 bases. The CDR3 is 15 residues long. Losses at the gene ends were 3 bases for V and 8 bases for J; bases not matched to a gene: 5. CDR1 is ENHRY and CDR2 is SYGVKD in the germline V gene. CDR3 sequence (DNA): TGTGCCATCAGTGACTCTAGGACAGGGGGCGAAAAACTGTTTTTT. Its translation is CAISDSRTGGEKLFF.

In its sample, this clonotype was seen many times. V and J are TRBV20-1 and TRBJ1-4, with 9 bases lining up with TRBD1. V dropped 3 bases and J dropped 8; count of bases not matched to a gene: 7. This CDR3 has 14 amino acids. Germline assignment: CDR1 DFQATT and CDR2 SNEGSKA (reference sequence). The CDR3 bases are TGCAGTGCTAGGACGGGACAGGGTGTAGAAAAACTGTTTTTT. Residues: CSARTGQGVEKLFF.